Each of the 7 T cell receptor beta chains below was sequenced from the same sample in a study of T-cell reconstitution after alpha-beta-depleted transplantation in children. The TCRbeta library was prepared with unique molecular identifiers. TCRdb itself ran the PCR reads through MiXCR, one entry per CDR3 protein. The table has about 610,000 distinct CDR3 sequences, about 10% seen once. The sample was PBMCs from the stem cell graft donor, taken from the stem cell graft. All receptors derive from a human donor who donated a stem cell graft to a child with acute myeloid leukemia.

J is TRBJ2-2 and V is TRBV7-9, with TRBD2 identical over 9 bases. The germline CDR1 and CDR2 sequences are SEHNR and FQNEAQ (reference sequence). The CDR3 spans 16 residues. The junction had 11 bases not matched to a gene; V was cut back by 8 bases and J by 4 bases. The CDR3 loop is CASGGSGSSGTGELFF. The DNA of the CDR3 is TGTGCCAGCGGTGGTAGCGGGAGTTCGGGCACCGGGGAGCTGTTTTTT.

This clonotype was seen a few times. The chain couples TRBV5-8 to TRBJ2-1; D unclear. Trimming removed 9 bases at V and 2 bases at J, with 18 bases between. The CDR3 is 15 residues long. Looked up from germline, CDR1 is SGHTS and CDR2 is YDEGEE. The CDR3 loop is CATGFLGSPYNEQFF. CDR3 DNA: TGTGCCACAGGCTTTTTGGGGTCCCCCTACAATGAGCAGTTCTTC.

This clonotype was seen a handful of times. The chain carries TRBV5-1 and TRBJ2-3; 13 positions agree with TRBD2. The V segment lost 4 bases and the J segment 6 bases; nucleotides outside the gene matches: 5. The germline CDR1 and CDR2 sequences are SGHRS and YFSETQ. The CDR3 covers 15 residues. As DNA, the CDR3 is TGCGCCAGCAGCCTGACTAGCGGGAGGTGGGATACGCAGTATTTT. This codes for CASSLTSGRWDTQYF.

The CDR3 spells CSVEADSYNEQFF. CDR3 DNA: TGCAGCGTTGAAGCGGACTCCTACAATGAGCAGTTCTTC. The rearrangement joins TRBV29-1 to TRBJ2-1; the D is unclear. V was shortened by 1 base and J by 0 bases, with 4 bases between the two germline ends. Germline V lookup: CDR1 SQVTM, CDR2 ANQGSEA. CDR3 length: 13 amino acids.

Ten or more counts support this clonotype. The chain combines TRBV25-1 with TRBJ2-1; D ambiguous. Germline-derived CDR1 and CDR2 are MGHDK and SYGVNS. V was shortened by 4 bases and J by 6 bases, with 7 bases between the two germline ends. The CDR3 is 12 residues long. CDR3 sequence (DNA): TGTGCCAGCAGTGTATCGCGCAATGAGCAGTTCTTC. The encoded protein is CASSVSRNEQFF.

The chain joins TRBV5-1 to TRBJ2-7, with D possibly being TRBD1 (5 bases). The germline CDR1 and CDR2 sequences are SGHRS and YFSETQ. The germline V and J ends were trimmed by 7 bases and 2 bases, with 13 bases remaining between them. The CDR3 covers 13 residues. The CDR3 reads CASAGISTYEQYF. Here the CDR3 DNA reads TGCGCCAGCGCAGGGATATCGACCTACGAGCAGTACTTC.

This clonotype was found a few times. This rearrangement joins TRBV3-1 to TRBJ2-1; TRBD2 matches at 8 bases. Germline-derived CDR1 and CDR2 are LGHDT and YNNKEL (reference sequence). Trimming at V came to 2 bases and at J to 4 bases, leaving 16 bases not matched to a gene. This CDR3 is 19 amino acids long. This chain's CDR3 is CASSQLVGAAGASYNEQFF. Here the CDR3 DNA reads TGTGCCAGCAGCCAACTAGTAGGAGCAGCGGGAGCCTCATACAATGAGCAGTTCTTC.